This T cell receptor beta chain was sequenced during a study of T cells in localized non-small cell lung cancer. Sequencing used immunoSEQ multiplex PCR; TCRdb keeps in-frame clones, though not all of them. Among a few thousand clones listed, just under 25% were seen once. Findings of the study overall: Investigators sequenced only a single tumor region, leaving heterogeneity possible. There were a median around 53 of the top 100 tumor clones appearing in adjacent lung.

V was cut by 3 bases and J by 5 bases, with 23 bases left in between. Germline loops: CDR1 SGHRS, CDR2 YFSETQ. CDR3 length equals 17 residues. This clone was seen a single time. The antigen is undetermined. This chain uses TRBV5-1 with TRBJ2-5; D is undetermined. The material was lung tumor tissue, obtained before any cancer treatment. The TCR comes from a male donor at least 60 years old with stage I lung adenocarcinoma. CDR3 in amino acids: CASSSVAGLFRVETQYF. The CDR3, as DNA: TGCGCCAGCAGCTCCGTAGCAGGCCTCTTTCGAGTCGAGACCCAGTACTTC.